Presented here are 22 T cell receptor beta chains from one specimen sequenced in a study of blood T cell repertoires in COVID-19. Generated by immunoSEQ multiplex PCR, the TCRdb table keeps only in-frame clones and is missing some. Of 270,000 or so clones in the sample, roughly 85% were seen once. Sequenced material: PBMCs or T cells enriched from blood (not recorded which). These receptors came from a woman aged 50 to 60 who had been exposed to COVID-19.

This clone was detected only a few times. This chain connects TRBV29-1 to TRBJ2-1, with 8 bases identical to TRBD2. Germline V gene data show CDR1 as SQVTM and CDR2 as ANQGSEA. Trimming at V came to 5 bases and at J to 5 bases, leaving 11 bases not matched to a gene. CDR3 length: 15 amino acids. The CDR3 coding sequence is TGCAGCGTTTTTCGGGGAGCGGGGGCAGACAATGAGCAGTTCTTC. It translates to CSVFRGAGADNEQFF.

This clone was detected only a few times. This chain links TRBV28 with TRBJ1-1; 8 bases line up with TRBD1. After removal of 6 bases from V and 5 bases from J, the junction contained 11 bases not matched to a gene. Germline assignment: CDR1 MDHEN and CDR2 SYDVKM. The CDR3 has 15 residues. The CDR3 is CASSLRQGWRTEAFF. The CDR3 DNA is TGTGCCAGCAGCCTGAGACAGGGGTGGAGAACTGAAGCTTTCTTT.

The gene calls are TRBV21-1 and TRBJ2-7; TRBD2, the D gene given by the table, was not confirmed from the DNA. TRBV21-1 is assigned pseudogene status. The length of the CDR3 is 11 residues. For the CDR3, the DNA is TGTGCCAGCCGGCCCGGGAACGAGCAGTACTTC. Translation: CASRPGNEQYF.

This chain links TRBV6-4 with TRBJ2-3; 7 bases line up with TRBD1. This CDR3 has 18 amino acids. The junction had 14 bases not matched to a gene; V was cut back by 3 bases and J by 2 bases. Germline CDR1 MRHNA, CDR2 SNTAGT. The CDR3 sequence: CASSESVTTGSYTDTQYF. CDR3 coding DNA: TGTGCCAGCAGTGAATCCGTAACGACAGGGTCCTACACAGATACGCAGTATTTT.

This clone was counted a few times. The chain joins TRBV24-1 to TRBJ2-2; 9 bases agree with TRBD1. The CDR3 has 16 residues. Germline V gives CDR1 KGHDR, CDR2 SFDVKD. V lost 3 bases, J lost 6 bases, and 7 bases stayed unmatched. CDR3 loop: CATSDVGQGKSGELFF. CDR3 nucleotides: TGTGCCACCAGTGATGTGGGACAGGGCAAGTCCGGGGAGCTGTTTTTT.

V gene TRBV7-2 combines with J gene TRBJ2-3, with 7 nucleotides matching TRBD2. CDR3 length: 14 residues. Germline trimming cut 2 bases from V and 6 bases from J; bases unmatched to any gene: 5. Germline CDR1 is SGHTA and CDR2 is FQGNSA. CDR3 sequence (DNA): TGTGCCAGCAGCTTATTCGGGCGGGGGGATACGCAGTATTTT. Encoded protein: CASSLFGRGDTQYF.

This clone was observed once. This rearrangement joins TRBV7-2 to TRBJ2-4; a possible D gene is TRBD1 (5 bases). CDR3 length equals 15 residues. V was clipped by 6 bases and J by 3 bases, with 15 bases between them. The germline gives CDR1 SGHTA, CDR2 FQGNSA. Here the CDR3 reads CASSRQTGGKNIQYF. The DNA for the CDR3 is TGTGCCAGCAGTCGACAGACTGGCGGCAAAAACATTCAGTACTTC.

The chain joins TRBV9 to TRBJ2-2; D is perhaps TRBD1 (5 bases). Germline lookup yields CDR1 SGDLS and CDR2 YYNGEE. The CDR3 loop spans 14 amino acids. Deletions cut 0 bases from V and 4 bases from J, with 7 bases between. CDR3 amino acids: CASSVGDSTGELFF. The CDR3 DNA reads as TGTGCCAGCAGCGTAGGAGACAGCACCGGGGAGCTGTTTTTT.

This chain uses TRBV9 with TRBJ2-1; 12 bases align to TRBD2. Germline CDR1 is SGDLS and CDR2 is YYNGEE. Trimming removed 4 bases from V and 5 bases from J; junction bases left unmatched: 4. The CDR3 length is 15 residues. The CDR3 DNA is TGTGCCAGCAGCTCGCTAGCGGGGGGGAACAATGAGCAGTTCTTC. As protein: CASSSLAGGNNEQFF.

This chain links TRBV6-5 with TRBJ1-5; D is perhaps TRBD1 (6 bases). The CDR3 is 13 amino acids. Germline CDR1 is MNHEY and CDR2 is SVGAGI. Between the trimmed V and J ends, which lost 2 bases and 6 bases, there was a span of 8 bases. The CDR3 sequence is CASSYTTGQPQHF. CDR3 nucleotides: TGTGCCAGCAGTTACACGACAGGTCAGCCCCAGCATTTT.

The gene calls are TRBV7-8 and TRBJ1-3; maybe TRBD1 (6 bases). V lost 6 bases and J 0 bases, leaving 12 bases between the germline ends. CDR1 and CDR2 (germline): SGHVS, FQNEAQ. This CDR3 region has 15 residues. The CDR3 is CASSYGQNSGNTIYF. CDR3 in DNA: TGTGCCAGCAGTTACGGACAGAACTCTGGAAACACCATATATTTT.

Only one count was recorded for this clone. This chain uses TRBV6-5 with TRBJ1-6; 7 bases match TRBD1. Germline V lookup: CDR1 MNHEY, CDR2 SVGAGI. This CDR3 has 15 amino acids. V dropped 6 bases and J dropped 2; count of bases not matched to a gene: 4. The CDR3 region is CASSDRVPYNSPLHF. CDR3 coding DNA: TGTGCCAGCAGCGACAGGGTACCCTATAATTCACCCCTCCACTTT.

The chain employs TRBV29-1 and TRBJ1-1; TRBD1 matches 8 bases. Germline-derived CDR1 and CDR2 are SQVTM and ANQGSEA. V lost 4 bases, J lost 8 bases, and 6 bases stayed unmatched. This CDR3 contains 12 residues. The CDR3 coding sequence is TGCAGCGTTGTTCAGGGGGCTAGGGAAGCTTTCTTT. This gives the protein CSVVQGAREAFF.

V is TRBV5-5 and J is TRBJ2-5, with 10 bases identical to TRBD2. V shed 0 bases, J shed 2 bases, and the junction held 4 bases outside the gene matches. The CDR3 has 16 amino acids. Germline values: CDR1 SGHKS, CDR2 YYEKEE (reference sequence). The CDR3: CASSLGQAGGQETQYF. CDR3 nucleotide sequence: TGTGCCAGCAGCTTGGGACAAGCGGGGGGGCAAGAGACCCAGTACTTC. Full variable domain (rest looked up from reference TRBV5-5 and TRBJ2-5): DAGVTQSPTHLIKTRGQQVTLRCSPISGHKSVSWYQQVLGQGPQFIFQYYEKEERGRGNFPDRFSARQFPNYSSELNVNALLLGDSALYLCASSLGQAGGQETQYFGPGTRLLVL.

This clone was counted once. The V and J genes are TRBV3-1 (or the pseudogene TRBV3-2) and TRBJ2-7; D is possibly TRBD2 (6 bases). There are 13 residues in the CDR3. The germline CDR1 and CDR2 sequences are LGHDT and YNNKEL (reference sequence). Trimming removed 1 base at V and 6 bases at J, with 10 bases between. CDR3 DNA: TGTGCCAGCAGCCAAGTGTCCGGGAGCGAGCAGTACTTC. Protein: CASSQVSGSEQYF.

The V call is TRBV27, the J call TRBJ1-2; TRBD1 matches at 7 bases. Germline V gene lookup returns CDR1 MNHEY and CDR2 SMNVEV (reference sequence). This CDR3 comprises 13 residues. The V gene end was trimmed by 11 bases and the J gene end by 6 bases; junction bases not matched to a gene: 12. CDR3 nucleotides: TGTGCCTCCAAGGAGGGGGCGCAGCATGGCTACACCTTC. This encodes CASKEGAQHGYTF.

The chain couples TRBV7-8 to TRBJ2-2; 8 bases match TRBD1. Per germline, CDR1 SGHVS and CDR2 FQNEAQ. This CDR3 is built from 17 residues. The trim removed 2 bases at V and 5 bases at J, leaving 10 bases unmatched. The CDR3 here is CASSLTGTGSRTGELFF. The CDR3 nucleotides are TGTGCCAGCAGCTTAACCGGGACAGGATCAAGAACCGGGGAGCTGTTTTTT. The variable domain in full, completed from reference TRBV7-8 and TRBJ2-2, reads GAGVSQSPRYKVAKRGQDVALRCDPISGHVSLFWYQQALGQGPEFLTYFQNEAQLDKSGLPSDRFFAERPEGSVSTLKIQRTQQEDSAVYLCASSLTGTGSRTGELFFGEGSRLTVL.

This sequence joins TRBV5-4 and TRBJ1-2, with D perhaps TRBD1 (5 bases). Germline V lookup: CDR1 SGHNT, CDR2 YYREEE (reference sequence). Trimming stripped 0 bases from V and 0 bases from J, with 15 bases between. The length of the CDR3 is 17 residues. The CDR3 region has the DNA TGTGCCAGCAGCTTGGACCCCAGACAGTCAGCTAACTATGGCTACACCTTC. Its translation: CASSLDPRQSANYGYTF.

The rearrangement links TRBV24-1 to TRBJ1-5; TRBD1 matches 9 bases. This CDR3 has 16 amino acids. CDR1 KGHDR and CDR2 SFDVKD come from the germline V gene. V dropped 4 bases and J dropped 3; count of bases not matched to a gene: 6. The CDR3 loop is CATSDAGTGNNQPQHF. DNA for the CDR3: TGTGCCACCAGTGACGCCGGGACAGGGAACAATCAGCCCCAGCATTTT.

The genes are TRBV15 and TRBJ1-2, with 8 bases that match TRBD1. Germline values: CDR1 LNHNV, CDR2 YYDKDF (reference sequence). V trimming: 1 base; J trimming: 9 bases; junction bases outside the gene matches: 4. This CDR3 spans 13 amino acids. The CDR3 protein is CATSRGQGISYTF. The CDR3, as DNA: TGTGCCACCAGCAGAGGACAGGGGATAAGCTACACCTTC.

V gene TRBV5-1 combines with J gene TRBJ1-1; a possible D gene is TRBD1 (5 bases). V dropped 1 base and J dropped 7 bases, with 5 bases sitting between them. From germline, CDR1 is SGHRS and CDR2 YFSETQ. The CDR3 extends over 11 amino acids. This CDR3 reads CASSLTGEAFF. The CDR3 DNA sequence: TGCGCCAGCAGCTTGACAGGTGAAGCTTTCTTT.

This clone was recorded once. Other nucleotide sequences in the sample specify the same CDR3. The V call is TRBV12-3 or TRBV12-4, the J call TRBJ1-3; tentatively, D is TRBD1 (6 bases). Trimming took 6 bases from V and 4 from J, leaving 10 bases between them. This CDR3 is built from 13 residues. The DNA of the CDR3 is TGTGCCAGCAGACAGGGAAAGGGAAACACCATATATTTT. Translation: CASRQGKGNTIYF.